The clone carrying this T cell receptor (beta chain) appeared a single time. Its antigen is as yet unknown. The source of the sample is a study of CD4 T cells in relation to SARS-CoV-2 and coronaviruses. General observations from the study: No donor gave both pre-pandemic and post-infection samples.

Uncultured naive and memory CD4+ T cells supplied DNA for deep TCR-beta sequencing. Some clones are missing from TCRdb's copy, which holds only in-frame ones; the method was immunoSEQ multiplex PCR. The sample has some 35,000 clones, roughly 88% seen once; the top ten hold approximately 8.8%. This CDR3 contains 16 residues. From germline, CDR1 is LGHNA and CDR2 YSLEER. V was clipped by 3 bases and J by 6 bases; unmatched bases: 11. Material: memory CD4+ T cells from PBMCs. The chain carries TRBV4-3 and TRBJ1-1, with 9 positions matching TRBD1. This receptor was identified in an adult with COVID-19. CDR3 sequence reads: CASSQTPTGGASEAFF. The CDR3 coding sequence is TGCGCCAGCAGCCAGACCCCCACAGGGGGCGCTTCTGAAGCTTTCTTT.